The entry below gives a single TCR beta chain sequence along with its context. How the authors handled the data: The authors estimated nucleated cell counts from reference gene primer amplification. The table came from immunoSEQ multiplex PCR; TCRdb's copy has only in-frame clones and leaves some out. Clone size and V and J calls were adopted from that table, with D and trimming inferred from the DNA. The sample carries about 180,000 clones, about four fifths recorded once. Germline CDR1 and CDR2: SGHAT and FQNNGV. This CDR3 is 14 amino acids long. V lost 5 bases and J 0 bases, leaving 11 bases between the germline ends. The data originate from a study of blood T cell repertoires in COVID-19. About the research overall: Both acute and convalescent COVID-19 samples were obtained from the United States, Italy and Spain. PBMCs, B-cell-depleted T cells, or T cells were the source of the cDNA or gDNA that made up the material.

The sample was peripheral blood. The V gene is TRBV11-2, the J gene TRBJ2-7; the D gene is possibly TRBD1 (6 bases). The TCR originated in an older man with active or convalescent COVID-19. The CDR3 here is CASSPWDNSYEQYF. In DNA, the CDR3 is TGTGCCAGCAGCCCGTGGGACAACTCCTACGAGCAGTACTTC.